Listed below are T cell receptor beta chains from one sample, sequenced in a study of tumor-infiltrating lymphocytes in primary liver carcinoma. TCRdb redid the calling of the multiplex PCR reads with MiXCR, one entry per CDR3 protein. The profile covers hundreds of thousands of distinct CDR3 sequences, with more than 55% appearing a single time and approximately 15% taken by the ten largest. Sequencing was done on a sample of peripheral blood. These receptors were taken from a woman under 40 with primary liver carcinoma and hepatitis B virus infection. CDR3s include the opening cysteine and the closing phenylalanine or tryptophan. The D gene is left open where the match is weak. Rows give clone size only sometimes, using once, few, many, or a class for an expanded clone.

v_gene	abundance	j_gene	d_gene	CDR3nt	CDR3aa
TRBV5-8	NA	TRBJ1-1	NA	TGTGCCAGCAGCTTGGTTCGGGCAGACACTGAAGCTTTCTTT	CASSLVRADTEAFF
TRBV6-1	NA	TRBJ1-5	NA	TGTGCCACCCTAAACAGGGTGGTGAGCAATCAGCCCCAGCATTTT	CATLNRVVSNQPQHF
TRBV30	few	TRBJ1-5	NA	TGTGCCTGGAGTGTACAGGGCCGGTGGGCCCAGCATTTT	CAWSVQGRWAQHF
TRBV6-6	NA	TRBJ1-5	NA	TGTGCCAGTCAGAGAGGGTTTGGCAATCAGCCCCAGCATTTT	CASQRGFGNQPQHF
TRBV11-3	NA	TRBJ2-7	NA	TGTACCAGCAGCTTAGAGAGGGCAGACCGACTGGGCGGGCAGTACTTC	CTSSLERADRLGGQYF
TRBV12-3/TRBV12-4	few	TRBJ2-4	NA	TGTGCCAGCAGTTCGCCCTTAGGACAGACCGCGGCTCAGTACTTC	CASSSPLGQTAAQYF
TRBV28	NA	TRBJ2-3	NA	TGTGCCAGCAGTCCACTAGGCCGCACAGATACGCAGTATTTT	CASSPLGRTDTQYF
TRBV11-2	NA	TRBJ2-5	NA	TGTACCAGCAGCTTATGGGACCAAGAGACCCATTACTTC	CTSSLWDQETHYF
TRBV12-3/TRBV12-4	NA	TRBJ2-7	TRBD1	TGTGCCATCAGTCGGACAGGGGGCCTCGACGAGCAGTACTTC	CAISRTGGLDEQYF
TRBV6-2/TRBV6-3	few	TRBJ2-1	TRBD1	TGTGCCAGCAGCCGACAGGGCATTTTGGACAATGAGCAGTTCTTC	CASSRQGILDNEQFF
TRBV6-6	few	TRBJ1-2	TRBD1	TGTGCCAGCAGTCTCGGGGCAGGGGGCAAGAATGGCTACACCTTC	CASSLGAGGKNGYTF
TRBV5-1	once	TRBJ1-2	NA	TGCGCCAGCGGAGGGGAGAGGGTCAATGGCTACACCTTC	CASGGERVNGYTF
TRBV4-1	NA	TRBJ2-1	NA	TGCGCCAACAGCCCCCCTCCCGGGAGCGGGTCCTACAATGAACAGTTCTTC	CANSPPPGSGSYNEQFF
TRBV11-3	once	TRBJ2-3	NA	TGTGCCAGCAGCTTATGGGAGGAGTGGGACACAGATACGCAGTATTTT	CASSLWEEWDTDTQYF
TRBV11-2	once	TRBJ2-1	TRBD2	TGTGCCAGCAGCTCTGGGACTAACGCGTACAATGAGCAGTTCTTC	CASSSGTNAYNEQFF
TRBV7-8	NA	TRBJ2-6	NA	TGTGCCAGCAGCTTAGGGGGCGTATGGGCCCCTGGGGCCAACGTCCTGACTTTC	CASSLGGVWAPGANVLTF
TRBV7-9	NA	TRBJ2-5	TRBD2	TGTGCCAGCAGCTTAATACTAGCGGGAAGGGGAGAGACCCAGTACTTC	CASSLILAGRGETQYF
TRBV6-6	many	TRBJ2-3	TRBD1	TGTGCCAGCAGTTCATACCGGGACAGGAGCACAGATACGCAGTATTTT	CASSSYRDRSTDTQYF
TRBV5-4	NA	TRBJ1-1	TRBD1	TGTGCCAGCAACAAGGGGGCGAACACTGAAGCTTTCTTT	CASNKGANTEAFF
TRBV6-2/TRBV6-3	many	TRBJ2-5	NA	TGTGCCAGCAGGGAGATAGGACGGTATCAAGAGACCCAGTACTTC	CASREIGRYQETQYF
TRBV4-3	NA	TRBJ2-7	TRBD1	TGCGCCAGCAGCCAAGATCGATGGACAGGGCTGGAGCGGTACTTC	CASSQDRWTGLERYF
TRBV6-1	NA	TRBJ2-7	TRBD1	TGTGCCAGCAGTGAACCCCGGGACAGGGTCATCGAGCAGTACTTC	CASSEPRDRVIEQYF
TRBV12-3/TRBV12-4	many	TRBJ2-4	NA	TGTGCCAGCAGTGTGAAAAACATTCAGTACTTC	CASSVKNIQYF
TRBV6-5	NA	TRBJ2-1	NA	TGTGCCAGCAAGCAGGACAGCGATTTCTACAATGAGCAGTTCTTC	CASKQDSDFYNEQFF
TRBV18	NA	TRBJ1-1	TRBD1	TGTGCCAGCTCACCCCAACAGGGGTCCCCTGGGAACACTGAAGCTTTCTTT	CASSPQQGSPGNTEAFF
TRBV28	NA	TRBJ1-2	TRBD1	TGTGCCAGCAGCCTAGAGACAGGGGACAGCTATGGCTACACCTTC	CASSLETGDSYGYTF